These 8 T cell receptor beta chains were sequenced from one sample in a study of shared clonotypes between healthy human individuals. Measured with immunoSEQ multiplex PCR; TCRdb has only the in-frame clones, and not every one. The data hold 1,400,000 or so clones, with around 98.5% observed a single time. Sequencing used naive CD4+ T cells sorted from blood. As for subset: CD45RA+ positively selected. Receptors originate from a man aged 25 to 45 in good health.

DNA of the CDR3: TGTGCCAGCAGTTTAGGGGCGGGGGGTTACAATGAGCAGTTCTTC. This encodes CASSLGAGGYNEQFF. The genes are TRBV27 and TRBJ2-1, with TRBD2 matching 8 bases. This CDR3 contains 15 residues. Germline V lookup: CDR1 MNHEY, CDR2 SMNVEV (reference sequence). The junction had 4 bases not matched to a gene; V was cut back by 2 bases and J by 4 bases.

This chain joins TRBV5-1 and TRBJ2-1; tentatively, D is TRBD1 or TRBD2 (6 bases each). The CDR3 is made up of 16 amino acids. CDR1 is SGHRS and CDR2 is YFSETQ in the germline V gene. Trimming removed 2 bases from V and 2 bases from J, with 14 bases in between. CDR3 protein: CASSLGGLRPYNEQFF. The CDR3 coding sequence is TGCGCCAGCAGCTTAGGGGGACTCCGACCCTACAATGAGCAGTTCTTC.

The rearrangement links TRBV5-1 to TRBJ2-3; TRBD1 matches 9 bases. The V gene's germline CDR1 is SGHRS and CDR2 YFSETQ. There are 15 residues in the CDR3. V was clipped by 3 bases and J by 6 bases; unmatched bases: 8. CDR3: CASSSGQGGVDTQYF. The CDR3 DNA follows: TGCGCCAGCAGCTCGGGACAGGGAGGGGTTGATACGCAGTATTTT.

This clone was observed a single time. CDR3 sequence reads: CSVEGPEETQYF. The CDR3, as DNA: TGCAGCGTCGAGGGGCCAGAGGAGACCCAGTACTTC. The chain carries TRBV29-1 and TRBJ2-5; D may correspond to TRBD1 or TRBD2 (5 bases each). V was trimmed by 6 bases and J by 5 bases, leaving 13 bases between them. Germline V gene lookup returns CDR1 SQVTM and CDR2 ANQGSEA. The CDR3 consists of 12 residues.

This rearrangement joins TRBV30 to TRBJ1-2, with TRBD1 identical over 10 bases. The length of the CDR3 is 11 residues. V dropped 5 bases and J dropped 7; count of bases not matched to a gene: 1. The germline V gene has CDR1 GTSNPN and CDR2 SVGIG (reference sequence). CDR3 loop: CAWRTGGGYTF. The CDR3 DNA reads as TGTGCCTGGCGGACAGGGGGTGGCTACACCTTC.

This chain connects TRBV5-4 to TRBJ2-6, with D unresolved. V lost 2 bases and J 0 bases, leaving 6 bases between the germline ends. The CDR3 runs 15 residues. Germline loops: CDR1 SGHNT, CDR2 YYREEE (reference sequence). Written as DNA, the CDR3 is TGTGCCAGCAGCTTAAGGTCCTCTGGGGCCAACGTCCTGACTTTC. This sequence encodes CASSLRSSGANVLTF.

The chain carries TRBV6-1 and TRBJ1-5, with D maybe TRBD1 (5 bases). Germline V gene lookup returns CDR1 MNHNS and CDR2 SASEGT. The CDR3 consists of 15 residues. Trimming left V 2 bases short and J 3 bases short, with 11 bases between. Here the CDR3 reads CASSERGDPNQPQHF. DNA of the CDR3: TGTGCCAGCAGTGAAAGGGGAGACCCCAATCAGCCCCAGCATTTT.

The genes are TRBV7-9 and TRBJ2-7, with 11 bases aligning to TRBD2. The CDR3 consists of 15 residues. Trimming removed 0 bases from V and 7 bases from J; junction bases left unmatched: 5. Germline V CDR1 and CDR2: SEHNR, FQNEAQ (reference sequence). The CDR3 reads CASSLAGLADGEQYF. The CDR3 region has the DNA TGTGCCAGCAGCTTAGCGGGACTAGCGGACGGAGAGCAGTACTTC.